This TCR beta chain is from a study of T cells in women clearing cervical HPV infection. Concerning this clone itself: Read sequence stops 3 residues before the CDR3 end, and the germline J gene provides the missing end.

Clones were sequenced by immunoSEQ multiplex PCR, and TCRdb holds only the in-frame ones, with some missing. Across about 36,000 clones, the top ten clones capture about 3.9% of the sample. Trimming took off 0 bases at V and 7 bases at J, with 5 bases between the two ends. The CDR3 length is 12 residues. Germline V gene sequence: CDR1 MNHNS, CDR2 SASEGT. The V call is TRBV6-1, the J call TRBJ2-3; D is possibly TRBD2 (5 bases). Material for sequencing was blood buffy coat. The TCR originated in a woman between 18 and 75 years old with a cervical HPV16 infection that either progressed to CIN3+ or cleared (not recorded which). The CDR3 here is CASSEATNTQYF. The covered CDR3 bases are TGTGCCAGCAGTGAAGCGACTAATACG.